Given below is one T cell receptor beta chain in context. Its antigen is as yet unknown. V lost 6 bases, J lost 4 bases, and 12 bases lay in between. Germline CDR1 SNHLY, CDR2 FYNNEI. The CDR3 covers 13 residues. A roughly 130-subject validation cohort, separate from the approximately 720-subject first cohort, supplied the donors. This entry belongs to a study of cytomegalovirus exposure and HLA in healthy donors. Only in-frame clones appear in the TCRdb table, and some are missing; sequencing was by immunoSEQ multiplex PCR. The data show 220,000 or so clones, around 80% seen once. Findings of the study overall: High specificity and sensitivity for cytomegalovirus status were reported for the classifier.

This sequence was found in a young woman in good health and CMV-seropositive. V gene TRBV2 combines with J gene TRBJ1-2, with D possibly being TRBD1 (6 bases). The specimen sequenced was PBMCs. The CDR3 sequence: CASRLQGSYGYTF. The CDR3 DNA follows: TGTGCCAGCAGGCTACAGGGTTCCTATGGCTACACCTTC.